Shown below are 10 T cell receptor beta chains from a single sample sequenced in a study of T cell responses to AZD1222 COVID-19 vaccine. TCRdb's copy holds only in-frame clones and misses some; the assay was immunoSEQ multiplex PCR. The sample has some 130,000 clones, roughly 90% seen once; the top ten hold approximately 3.5%. This specimen was peripheral blood, taken on day 0 of AZD1222 vaccination. The receptors were gathered from an adult in good health.

This sequence joins TRBV5-6 and TRBJ1-2; D is uncertain. The CDR3 consists of 13 residues. Germline V CDR1 and CDR2: SGHDT, YYEEEE. With 2 bases removed from V and 4 bases from J, the gap between germline ends came to 9 bases. The DNA of the CDR3 is TGTGCCAGCAGCTTAAACCAGCCCTATGGCTACACCTTC. It specifies CASSLNQPYGYTF.

V gene TRBV6-5 combines with J gene TRBJ1-6; no reliable D call. Germline CDR1 and CDR2: MNHEY and SVGAGI. The CDR3 consists of 15 residues. The V gene lost 2 bases and the J gene lost 5 bases, with 10 bases spanning the gap. The CDR3 nucleotides read TGTGCCAGCAGTTACGCAGCCCAGGATAATTCACCCCTCCACTTT. Amino acids: CASSYAAQDNSPLHF.

The V and J genes are TRBV19 and TRBJ2-2; 9 bases match TRBD1. This CDR3 region has 15 residues. The germline gives CDR1 LNHDA, CDR2 SQIVND (reference sequence). Trimming removed 5 bases from V and 6 bases from J; junction bases left unmatched: 7. In DNA form, the CDR3 reads TGTGCCAGTAGTCCCTCCAGACAGGGGGCCGGGGAGCTGTTTTTT. Translating it yields CASSPSRQGAGELFF.

The rearrangement links TRBV5-1 to TRBJ1-1, with D unclear. The CDR3 totals 11 residues. Germline loops: CDR1 SGHRS, CDR2 YFSETQ. Between the trimmed V and J ends, which lost 7 bases and 5 bases, there was a span of 9 bases. The DNA for the CDR3 is TGCGCCAGCGCCAGTGGGACTGAAGCTTTCTTT. Translation: CASASGTEAFF.

This chain connects TRBV9 to TRBJ2-2, with D tentatively TRBD2 (6 bases). The CDR3 extends over 14 amino acids. The V end lost 3 bases, the J end lost 8 bases, and 14 bases lay between the germline ends. Germline V gene lookup returns CDR1 SGDLS and CDR2 YYNGEE. In DNA, the CDR3 is TGTGCCAGCAGCGCGGGTGGGCTAGCGGGGGAGCTGTTTTTT. Translation: CASSAGGLAGELFF.

The V gene is TRBV5-1, the J gene TRBJ2-5, with TRBD2 as a possible D gene (6 bases). CDR3 length equals 15 residues. The germline V gene has CDR1 SGHRS and CDR2 YFSETQ. V lost 4 bases and J lost 0, with 13 bases in between. The CDR3 region has the DNA TGCGCCAGCAGCCTCCTCGGGGGTCACCAAGAGACCCAGTACTTC. It specifies CASSLLGGHQETQYF. Supplemented by reference TRBV5-1 and TRBJ2-5, the full variable domain reads KAGVTQTPRYLIKTRGQQVTLSCSPISGHRSVSWYQQTPGQGLQFLFEYFSETQRNKGNFPGRFSGRQFSNSRSEMNVSTLELGDSALYLCASSLLGGHQETQYFGPGTRLLVL.

The genes are TRBV18 and TRBJ1-1; perhaps TRBD1 as D (6 bases). V was trimmed by 4 bases and J by 8 bases, leaving 11 bases between them. The CDR3 extends over 12 amino acids. Looked up from germline, CDR1 is KGHSH and CDR2 is LQKENI. The CDR3: CASSRSGTEAFF. CDR3 nucleotides: TGTGCCAGCTCACGGTCCGGGACAGAAGCTTTCTTT.

V gene TRBV4-1 combines with J gene TRBJ2-1; a weak D match, TRBD1 (6 bases). Deletions cut 4 bases from V and 8 bases from J, with 15 bases between. The CDR3 covers 14 residues. From germline, CDR1 is MGHRA and CDR2 YSYEKL. The CDR3 DNA follows: TGCGCCAGCAGCCGCGTACGACAGGTTTATGAGCAGTTCTTC. This sequence encodes CASSRVRQVYEQFF.

J is TRBJ1-6 and V is TRBV5-4; D call uncertain. The germline CDR1 and CDR2 sequences are SGHNT and YYREEE (reference sequence). The CDR3 contains 17 residues. Trimming left V 0 bases short and J 3 bases short, with 13 bases between. In nucleotides, the CDR3 is TGTGCCAGCAGCTTGGAGGTCCGCAATCACTATAATTCACCCCTCCACTTT. Translating gives CASSLEVRNHYNSPLHF.

V usage is TRBV27 and J usage is TRBJ1-2; D is uncertain. Trimming took 2 bases from V and 3 from J, leaving 7 bases between them. The CDR3 has 13 residues. From germline, CDR1 is MNHEY and CDR2 SMNVEV (reference sequence). CDR3 residues: CASSLVRDYGYTF. CDR3 bases: TGTGCCAGCAGTTTAGTTCGTGACTATGGCTACACCTTC.